A selection of T cell receptor beta chains follows, all from one sample in a study of shared clonotypes between healthy human individuals. Libraries were prepared by immunoSEQ multiplex PCR; TCRdb keeps only in-frame clonotypes and omits some of them. The repertoire has about 710,000 clones, approximately 73% of them found once; the top ten carry around 1.8%. Sequencing used memory CD4+ T cells sorted from blood. Source of these receptors: a woman in her 30s in good health. CDR3s leave out the opening cysteine and the closing phenylalanine or tryptophan.

V: TRBV27; J: TRBJ2-3; CDR3: ASSSFRGRGTDTQY
V: TRBV10-3; J: TRBJ2-2; CDR3: AISAPTLGTSGIGGTGELF
V: TRBV2; J: TRBJ2-7; CDR3: ASRRGTAQYEQY
V: TRBV5-4; J: TRBJ2-5; CDR3: ASSLDTQETQY
V: TRBV5-1; J: TRBJ1-5; CDR3: ASSWGSNQPQH
V: TRBV5-1; J: TRBJ2-7; CDR3: ASSNIGTIYEQY
V: TRBV4-1; J: TRBJ2-1; CDR3: ASSQAGFTHNEQF
V: TRBV11-2; J: TRBJ2-6; CDR3: ASSPTGSGANVLT
V: TRBV6-7; J: TRBJ2-3; CDR3: ARDCMSTDTQY
V: TRBV2; J: TRBJ2-2; CDR3: ASSEVRLANTGELF
V: TRBV10-3; J: TRBJ2-7; CDR3: AISDTTGGFYEQY
V: TRBV29-1; J: TRBJ2-3; CDR3: SVEDYTDTQY
V: TRBV19; J: TRBJ1-2; CDR3: ASSPSFSVGPMGYT
V: TRBV13; J: TRBJ1-5; CDR3: ASSRWGSNQPQH
V: TRBV6-5; J: TRBJ1-5; CDR3: ASSYSQGRQPQH
V: TRBV18; J: TRBJ1-2; CDR3: ASSPGGAGYGYT
V: TRBV21-1; J: TRBJ2-7; CDR3: ASSNRTGAIPATSYEQY
V: TRBV6-5; J: TRBJ2-7; CDR3: ASTYHAGGSYEQY
V: TRBV30; J: TRBJ2-7; CDR3: AWQGSSYEQY
V: TRBV28; J: TRBJ1-2; CDR3: ASSSWDQDYGYT
V: TRBV27; J: TRBJ2-1; CDR3: ASSLSSGYYNEQF
V: TRBV7-9; J: TRBJ1-3; CDR3: ASSRTARRGNTIY
V: TRBV5-6; J: TRBJ2-1; CDR3: ASSPNIGGEQF
V: TRBV6-6; J: TRBJ2-7; CDR3: ASSPMPAGDPYEQY
V: TRBV5-1; J: TRBJ2-7; CDR3: ASSFLSSGTEQY
V: TRBV30; J: .; CDR3: AWTRDPYEQY
V: TRBV2; J: TRBJ1-2; CDR3: ASSLRGDDGYT
V: TRBV11-2; J: TRBJ2-5; CDR3: ASSFRYRETQY
V: TRBV5-4; J: TRBJ1-3; CDR3: ASSLYTTKVTSGNTIY